The entry below describes one T cell receptor delta chain. Its cognate antigen is unknown. A far bigger clonotype differs at one base, so this is likely a read error. The identical CDR3 is also encoded by other nucleotide sequences in the sample. Vgamma9/Vdelta2+ and Vdelta2-negative gammadelta T cells were flow-sorted from PBMC for bulk sequencing. This record belongs to a study of γδ T cells in repeated Plasmodium falciparum infection. Germline V gene data show CDR1 as TSWWSYY and CDR2 as QGS. V dropped 5 bases and J dropped 4; count of bases not matched to a gene: 33. This CDR3 comprises 24 residues. TCRdb re-called clones from the multiplex PCR reads via CATT. The repertoire holds roughly 86,000 delta-chain clones, with roughly 1.4% as singletons. Study-wide results and limits: Vgamma9/Vdelta2+ T cells showed a stable polyclonal repertoire with shared TCRgamma sequences.

Sequencing was performed on gamma-delta T cells from blood. This TCR derives from a pool of human donors (malaria-infected and uninfected, not separated). V and J are TRDV1 and TRDJ1; TRDD3 agrees at 11 bases. The CDR3 is CALGHTLPFLVLGDTFYRVDKLIF. In DNA form, the CDR3 reads TGTGCTCTTGGGCACACACTCCCGTTTCTGGTCCTGGGGGATACATTTTATAGGGTCGATAAACTCATCTTT.